These 8 T cell receptor beta chains were sequenced from one sample in a study of shared clonotypes between healthy human individuals. Assay used: immunoSEQ multiplex PCR; TCRdb lists only in-frame clones, some missing. In the table there are about 2.4 million clones, 93% of which are singletons. Sequencing was carried out using naive CD4+ T cells from PBMCs. Regarding subset: CD45RA+ positively selected. The origin of the receptors is a man younger than 35 in good health. Some clones in this sample may be carry-over from other donors' samples.

CDR3 residues: CASSLRGPIGGEQYF. The DNA for the CDR3 is TGTGCCAGCAGCCTAAGGGGGCCTATTGGGGGCGAGCAGTACTTC. The chain recombines TRBV7-2 with TRBJ2-7; 7 bases line up with TRBD1. This CDR3 spans 15 amino acids. V was clipped by 5 bases and J by 6 bases; unmatched bases: 13. Germline V gene data show CDR1 as SGHTA and CDR2 as FQGNSA.

The count of this clone is one. The chain employs TRBV2 and TRBJ1-5; the D gene is possibly TRBD1 (6 bases). Trimming pared 3 bases from V and 8 bases from J, leaving 14 bases between. This CDR3 is 14 amino acids long. Germline loops: CDR1 SNHLY, CDR2 FYNNEI. The CDR3 protein is CASSDRTAGKPQHF. CDR3 DNA sequence: TGTGCCAGCAGTGACCGGACAGCTGGCAAGCCCCAGCATTTT. The variable domain in full, completed from reference TRBV2 and TRBJ1-5, reads EPEVTQTPSHQVTQMGQEVILRCVPISNHLYFYWYRQILGQKVEFLVSFYNNEISEKSEIFDDQFSVERPDGSNFTLKIRSTKLEDSAMYFCASSDRTAGKPQHFGDGTRLSIL.

This clone was counted a few times. The gene calls are TRBV5-1 and TRBJ2-2, with 8 bases fitting TRBD2. Germline V CDR1 and CDR2: SGHRS, YFSETQ. This CDR3 is 17 amino acids long. J gave up 3 bases and V 2 bases, and 9 bases lay outside the gene matches. The CDR3 loop reads CASSFSIAGSHTGELFF. In DNA form, the CDR3 reads TGCGCCAGCAGCTTCTCGATAGCGGGGTCTCACACCGGGGAGCTGTTTTTT.

V is TRBV11-2 and J is TRBJ2-2, with TRBD1 identical over 7 bases. V shed 2 bases and J 0 bases; nucleotides not matched to a gene: 3. Germline V gene lookup returns CDR1 SGHAT and CDR2 FQNNGV. This CDR3 has 16 residues. The CDR3 is CASSLMGTANTGELFF. The CDR3 region has the DNA TGTGCCAGCAGCTTAATGGGGACAGCGAACACCGGGGAGCTGTTTTTT.

The chain has TRBV2 and TRBJ2-1; 13 bases line up with TRBD2. With V trimmed by 6 bases and J by 5 bases, 4 bases remained unmatched. Per germline, CDR1 SNHLY and CDR2 FYNNEI. The CDR3 contains 15 residues. CDR3 bases: TGTGCCAGCAGGAAAGGGACTAGCGGGGACAATGAGCAGTTCTTC. Amino acids: CASRKGTSGDNEQFF.

The J gene is TRBJ2-3, the V gene TRBV7-3; weak D call: TRBD2 (5 bases). V was clipped by 4 bases and J by 5 bases, with 13 bases between them. The CDR3 is 14 residues long. The V gene's germline CDR1 is SGHTA and CDR2 FQGTGA. CDR3 sequence reads: CASSSRAFEDTQYF. The CDR3 DNA follows: TGTGCCAGCAGCTCGCGGGCGTTCGAAGATACGCAGTATTTT.

The chain carries TRBV11-3 and TRBJ2-1; D may be TRBD2 (6 bases). CDR1 is SGHNT and CDR2 is YENEEA in the germline V gene. The ends were cut back, 0 bases at V and 13 bases at J, with 16 bases in the middle. The CDR3 has 14 amino acids. Here the CDR3 DNA reads TGTGCCAGCAGCTTAGATCGGTTTGGGGGGTTTCAGTTCTTC. Protein sequence: CASSLDRFGGFQFF.

This clone was found once. The DNA of the CDR3 is TGTGCCAGCAGCTTGGTACCGGACGGAAACAATGAGCAGTTCTTC. Translating it yields CASSLVPDGNNEQFF. V gene TRBV5-4 combines with J gene TRBJ2-1; D is ambiguous. Germline CDR1 reads SGHNT; CDR2 reads YYREEE (reference sequence). CDR3 length: 15 residues. Trimming pared 0 bases from V and 5 bases from J, leaving 12 bases between.